This section outlines one T cell receptor beta chain sequence together with its context. The source of the sample is a study of patients and donors after allogeneic stem cell transplantation. With 3 bases removed from V and 2 bases from J, the gap between germline ends came to 14 bases. This CDR3 has 15 amino acids. Germline V lookup: CDR1 ENHRY, CDR2 SYGVKD. A single record per CDR3 protein comes from TCRdb applying MiXCR to the RT-PCR reads. The sample records 800,000 to 1,000,000 distinct CDR3 sequences, roughly 18% being singletons. This clonotype was obtained from a human donor who was either an allogeneic HSCT recipient or a stem cell or donor lymphocyte infusion donor (not recorded which). It is not recorded whose cells these are; they may come from a transplant donor. J is TRBJ2-7 and V is TRBV10-3; D is unresolved. The sample consisted of blood, either unsorted or a sorted T cell fraction (not recorded which). CDR3 amino acids: CAISDPKSAPYEQYF. In nucleotides, the CDR3 is TGTGCCATCAGTGACCCGAAATCGGCTCCCTACGAGCAGTACTTC.